This TCR beta chain comes out of a study of T cell repertoires in cytomegalovirus infection. Overall study context: Signatures in public TCR beta sequences pointed to both CMV infection and matching HLA type.

Study-wide results and limits: Cumulative public TCR beta family frequency identified CMV carriers with the relevant HLA. HLA-C-restricted CMV clonotypes gave the most frequent clonotype in two of eight donors.

The V gene end was trimmed by 5 bases and the J gene end by 7 bases; junction bases not matched to a gene: 10. The germline CDR1 and CDR2 sequences are MNHNS and SASEGT. This CDR3 comprises 15 residues. MiXCR, run by TCRdb on the reads, gives a single entry per CDR3 protein. The sample carries about 490,000 distinct CDR3 sequences, about 25% recorded once. This clonotype was seen only a few times. Its antigen remains unknown. The chain has TRBV6-1 and TRBJ2-2; 7 bases map to TRBD1. This TCR derives from a human donor in good health (CMV status not recorded). Some clones in this sample may be carry-over from other donors' samples. The sample taken for sequencing was PBMCs. This chain's CDR3 is CASSQRGRVSGELFF. For the CDR3, the DNA is TGTGCCAGCAGTCAGAGGGGGCGCGTCAGCGGGGAGCTGTTTTTT.